This TCR beta chain was retrieved from a study of blood T cell repertoires in COVID-19. As for the study in general: PBMCs, B-cell-depleted T cells, or T cells provided the cDNA or gDNA that made up the material.

Across about two dozen US areas, participants ranged in age from about 18 to 89 years. Participant-given clinical history determined each cohort assignment. Per the authors' pipeline: Counts of nucleated cells, estimated from reference gene primer amplification, were obtained. Sequencing used immunoSEQ multiplex PCR; TCRdb keeps in-frame clones, though not all of them. Clonal size and the V and J genes are those of that table, whereas D and trimming came from the DNA. Of under 300,000 clones in the sample, 70% to 85% were seen once. CDR1 and CDR2 (germline): SGHVS, FQNEAQ. This CDR3 is 14 amino acids long. Trimming removed 5 bases at V and 4 bases at J, with 12 bases between.

The V and J genes are TRBV7-8 and TRBJ1-3; D is possibly TRBD1 (6 bases). Material: PBMCs or T cells enriched from blood (not recorded which). This TCR was recovered from a man aged 35-49 years who had recovered from COVID-19. The DNA for the CDR3 is TGTGCCAGCAGCCCCGGACAGCTCGGAAACACCATATATTTT. Translating gives CASSPGQLGNTIYF.